Listed below are T cell receptor beta chains from one sample, sequenced in a study of shared clonotypes between healthy human individuals. Assay used: immunoSEQ multiplex PCR; TCRdb lists only in-frame clones, some missing. The sample lists hundreds of thousands of clones, around 72% occurring once. The sequenced sample was memory CD4+ T cells sorted from blood. The receptors were gathered from a woman aged 25 to 39 in good health. Each CDR3 is given with its conserved first and last residue. D genes are given only for firm matches. Clone size is not always given. Where it is, it says once, few, many or a class for expanded clones.

d_call	clone_size	v_call	j_call	cdr3_nt	cdr3_aa
-	once	TRBV1	TRBJ2-5	TGCACCAGCAGCCCTACAGGCGGGCGGGAGGACGAGACCCAGTACTTC	CTSSPTGGREDETQYF
-	few	TRBV5-6	TRBJ1-2	TGTGCCAGCAGCCCCCTGGGCACAGGGAAGAACTATGGCTACACCTTC	CASSPLGTGKNYGYTF
TRBD2	-	TRBV28	TRBJ2-1	TGTGCCAGCAGTTTAGAGCTAGCGGGAGACTACAATGAGCAGTTCTTC	CASSLELAGDYNEQFF
-	-	TRBV5-1	TRBJ1-3	TGCGCCAGCAGCTTGGCACCGGGGGCGACCGGAAACACCATATATTTT	CASSLAPGATGNTIYF
-	many	TRBV5-4	TRBJ2-2	TGTGCCAGCAGCTCCAGGGATGGGGGGCAACACACCGGGGAGCTGTTTTTT	CASSSRDGGQHTGELFF
-	-	TRBV7-3	TRBJ2-3	TGTGCCAGCAGTCCCGGATCGGGGAACACAGATACGCAGTATTTT	CASSPGSGNTDTQYF
TRBD2	-	TRBV25-1	TRBJ2-7	TGTGCCAGTACGGGACTAGTCTCTCATCGCCAGTACTTC	CASTGLVSHRQYF
-	few	TRBV5-1	TRBJ2-1	TGCGCCAGCAGCTTGGATACAGGAGACTACAATGAGCAGTTCTTC	CASSLDTGDYNEQFF
TRBD1	-	TRBV6-6	TRBJ2-7	TGTGCCAGCAGTTACGGACAGGGGAACTACGAGCAGTACTTC	CASSYGQGNYEQYF
TRBD1	-	TRBV7-8	TRBJ1-1	TGTGCCAGCAGCTCCTCCGGGACAGGTGCTTTGGGAGCTTTCTTT	CASSSSGTGALGAFF
-	-	TRBV11-1	TRBJ2-5	TGTGCCAGCAGCTTAAACTCAGAGACCCAGTACTTC	CASSLNSETQYF
-	-	TRBV23-1	TRBJ2-7	TGCGCCGACACGGAGGGTTACTGCGAGCAGTACTTC	CADTEGYCEQYF
-	-	TRBV5-5	TRBJ1-4	TGTGCCAGCAGCTTGGTTGGAGAAGGTCATGAAAAACTGTTTTTT	CASSLVGEGHEKLFF
-	-	TRBV18	TRBJ1-1	TGTGCCAGCGTCGCTACAATGAACACTGAAGCTTTCTTT	CASVATMNTEAFF
-	-	TRBV7-8	TRBJ2-5	TGTGCCAGCAAAATGAGGGGGAAGGAGACCCAGTACTTC	CASKMRGKETQYF
-	-	TRBV9	TRBJ2-1	TGTGCCAGCAGCGTAGGCGGCAGGGAGTTCAATGAGCAGTTCTTC	CASSVGGREFNEQFF
-	-	TRBV18	TRBJ1-1	TGTGCCAGCGCTGCTCGAGTGGACACTGAAGCTTTCTTT	CASAARVDTEAFF
TRBD1	-	TRBV28	TRBJ2-6	TGTGCCAGCAGTTTGGGACAGGTGTTTAGCTCTGGGGCCAACGTCCTGACTTTC	CASSLGQVFSSGANVLTF
-	-	TRBV7-2	TRBJ2-1	TGTGCCAGCAGCCCCGGGACACCTTACAATGAGCAGTTCTTC	CASSPGTPYNEQFF
TRBD2	-	TRBV2	TRBJ2-7	TGTGCCAGCAGGGAGACTAGCGTCCCCTACGAGCAGTACTTC	CASRETSVPYEQYF
-	-	TRBV10-1	TRBJ2-2	TGCGCCAGCAGTGAAATTATAGGTCTTCCCCGGGAGCTGTTTTTT	CASSEIIGLPRELFF
-	-	TRBV6-1	TRBJ1-5	TGTGCCAGCACCGAAGGGGGGGATCAGCCCCAGCATTTT	CASTEGGDQPQHF
-	-	TRBV5-6	TRBJ1-1	TGTGCCAGCAGCTTGACGATGAACACTGAAGCTTTCTTT	CASSLTMNTEAFF
-	-	TRBV7-2	TRBJ1-5	TGTGCCAGCAGCTCGCGAGGGGGAAGATACAATCAGCCCCAGCATTTT	CASSSRGGRYNQPQHF
-	-	TRBV5-5	TRBJ2-1	TGTGCCAGCAGCTCAACCCGCAATGAGCAGTTCTTC	CASSSTRNEQFF
-	-	TRBV7-9	TRBJ2-3	TGTGCCAGCAGATCTGAAGCAGATACGCAGTATTTT	CASRSEADTQYF
-	-	TRBV5-1	TRBJ1-3	TGCGCCAGCACCCTGGATGGGGGCTCGGGTGGAAACACCATATATTTT	CASTLDGGSGGNTIYF
-	many	TRBV10-3	TRBJ1-1	TGTGCCATCGGAGGAAACACTGAAGCTTTCTTT	CAIGGNTEAFF
-	-	TRBV4-1	TRBJ1-1	TGCGCCAGCAGCCAAGTCCTGTTGATGAACACTGAAGCTTTCTTT	CASSQVLLMNTEAFF
-	-	TRBV16	TRBJ2-2	TGTGCCAGCAGCCGTTCTGGGCGGGACGGGGAGCTGTTTTTT	CASSRSGRDGELFF
-	few	TRBV5-8	TRBJ2-3	TGTGCCAGCAGCTTTGGACTACACAGCACAGATACGCAGTATTTT	CASSFGLHSTDTQYF
-	-	TRBV19	TRBJ2-1	TGTGCCAGTAGTATAAAGGGGAATGAGCAGTTCTTC	CASSIKGNEQFF
-	few	TRBV11-1	TRBJ1-1	TGTGCCAGCAGCTTAGCTCTAACAGGGCAATACACTGAAGCTTTCTTT	CASSLALTGQYTEAFF
TRBD2	-	TRBV9	TRBJ2-3	TGTGCCAGCAGCGTTGGAGCCTCGGGACTAGCCTTGAGAGATACGCAGTATTTT	CASSVGASGLALRDTQYF
-	few	TRBV7-9	TRBJ1-1	TGTGCCAGCAGCCAAAGGGGTAGCACTGAAGCTTTCTTT	CASSQRGSTEAFF
-	-	TRBV18	TRBJ2-3	TGTGCCAGCTCACCACCGCCTGGCGATACGCAGTATTTT	CASSPPPGDTQYF
-	-	TRBV5-1	TRBJ2-3	TGCGCCAGCAGGCCATTCGGGGAGTCTAGCACAGATACGCAGTATTTT	CASRPFGESSTDTQYF
-	-	TRBV7-2	TRBJ1-5	TGTGCCAGCAGCTTAGCGCTGGGGGTTCGCCAGCCCCAGCATTTT	CASSLALGVRQPQHF
-	few	TRBV30	TRBJ2-5	TGTGCCTGGGGCCCTGGGGGCGCAGAGACCCAGTACTTC	CAWGPGGAETQYF
-	few	TRBV28	TRBJ2-1	TGTGCCAGCAGTTTTTCCCCGGATAGCTCCTACAATGAGCAGTTCTTC	CASSFSPDSSYNEQFF
-	-	TRBV9	TRBJ1-2	TGTGCCAGCAGCGTGAGTGGTGGGGGGCCGGGCTATGGCTACACCTTC	CASSVSGGGPGYGYTF
-	few	TRBV28	TRBJ2-7	TGTGCCAGCAGTCCCGACATAAGCGAGCAGTACTTC	CASSPDISEQYF